The 2 T cell receptor beta chains listed next were all sequenced from one sample in a study of shared clonotypes between healthy human individuals. TCRdb's copy holds only in-frame clones and misses some; the assay was immunoSEQ multiplex PCR. The sample lists some 2 million clones; over 85% were seen once. Naive CD8 cells lacked CD45RO, underwent positive selection for CCR7 and left out terminally differentiated effector memory CD45RA+ cells. The sample consisted of naive CD8+ T cells sorted from blood. These TCRs come from a man aged 18 to 29 in good health.

This chain uses TRBV27 with TRBJ2-7; D is unresolved. This CDR3 has 13 amino acids. Per germline, CDR1 MNHEY and CDR2 SMNVEV (reference sequence). With 5 bases removed from V and 0 bases from J, the gap between germline ends came to 8 bases. The CDR3 reads CASSTHLSYEQYF. The CDR3 DNA sequence: TGTGCCAGCAGTACCCACCTCTCCTACGAGCAGTACTTC.

On this clone: Other DNA sequences in this sample translate to the same CDR3. The rearrangement links TRBV7-2 to TRBJ2-5; 7 bases are a match to TRBD2. Germline lookup yields CDR1 SGHTA and CDR2 FQGNSA. The junction had 3 bases not matched to a gene; V was cut back by 1 base and J by 1 base. This CDR3 spans 15 amino acids. CDR3 loop: CASSLGGGPQETQYF. In DNA form, the CDR3 reads TGTGCCAGCAGCTTAGGGGGAGGGCCCCAAGAGACCCAGTACTTC.